Following are 19 T cell receptor beta chains from one sample sequenced in a study of control samples from healthy donors and cancer patients. Measured with immunoSEQ multiplex PCR; TCRdb has only the in-frame clones, and not every one. The sample has about 130,000 clones, just under 95% seen once. The source material was PBMCs. Receptors were obtained from a man in his fifties or sixties with colorectal cancer.

The rearrangement joins TRBV5-1 to TRBJ1-6; 8 nucleotides agree with TRBD1. The CDR3 runs to 15 residues. The V and J ends lost 0 bases and 7 bases, in that order; junction bases with no gene match: 3. Germline values: CDR1 SGHRS, CDR2 YFSETQ. This CDR3 is CASSLGQGKNSPLHF. In DNA, the CDR3 is TGCGCCAGCAGCTTGGGACAGGGGAAAAATTCACCCCTCCACTTT.

The chain uses TRBV10-2 and TRBJ2-7; 14 bases are a match to TRBD2. CDR3 length equals 13 residues. J lost 9 bases, V lost 7 bases, and 5 bases had no gene match. The germline CDR1 and CDR2 sequences are WSHSY and SAAADI. CDR3 loop: CASNGLAGGVQYF. Here the CDR3 DNA reads TGCGCCAGCAACGGACTAGCGGGGGGAGTGCAGTACTTC.

The chain combines TRBV5-1 with TRBJ1-1; D remains ambiguous. CDR1 is SGHRS and CDR2 is YFSETQ in the germline V gene. The V gene lost 4 bases and the J gene lost 0 bases, with 7 bases spanning the gap. The CDR3 length is 13 residues. The CDR3 protein is CASSVDLNTEAFF. The CDR3 bases are TGCGCCAGCAGCGTGGACTTGAACACTGAAGCTTTCTTT.

J is TRBJ1-5 and V is TRBV7-9; no firm D call. V lost 1 base, J lost 4 bases, and 8 bases lay in between. Germline lookup yields CDR1 SEHNR and CDR2 FQNEAQ (reference sequence). The CDR3 contains 14 residues. The CDR3 DNA sequence: TGTGCCAGCAGCTTAGGTCAGGTAAATCAGCCCCAGCATTTT. Residues: CASSLGQVNQPQHF.

The chain carries TRBV28 and TRBJ2-7; the match to TRBD1 covers 8 bases. Germline values: CDR1 MDHEN, CDR2 SYDVKM. The CDR3 loop spans 17 amino acids. The V segment lost 2 bases and the J segment 6 bases; nucleotides outside the gene matches: 15. The CDR3 DNA is TGTGCCAGCAGTTTAAGCGGAGGGGCAGGGGGCTGGGGCGAGCAGTACTTC. Residues: CASSLSGGAGGWGEQYF.

This clone was seen a single time. At one of its ends the junction is not consistent with the germline gene, which may arise from a read error. The rearrangement joins TRBV5-6 to TRBJ1-1; possible D gene TRBD1, 6 bases. Germline V CDR1 and CDR2: SGHDT, YYEEEE. The CDR3 is 14 residues long. Here the CDR3 DNA reads TGTGCCAGCAGTTTGGCAGGGGTTTGGACTGAAGCTTTCTTT. Translation: CASSLAGVWTEAFF.

V is TRBV7-2 and J is TRBJ2-5; 8 nucleotides line up with TRBD2. Trimming at V came to 5 bases and at J to 2 bases, leaving 4 bases not matched to a gene. Germline V gene lookup returns CDR1 SGHTA and CDR2 FQGNSA. The CDR3 is 14 amino acids. The CDR3: CASSPTSVQETQYF. CDR3 nucleotide sequence: TGTGCCAGCAGCCCGACTAGCGTACAAGAGACCCAGTACTTC. Full variable domain (rest looked up from reference TRBV7-2 and TRBJ2-5): GAGVSQSPSNKVTEKGKDVELRCDPISGHTALYWYRQSLGQGLEFLIYFQGNSAPDKSGLPSDRFSAERTGGSVSTLTIQRTQQEDSAVYLCASSPTSVQETQYFGPGTRLLVL.

The chain uses TRBV27 and TRBJ2-1, with D perhaps assigned TRBD1 or TRBD2 (5 bases each). V was shortened by 3 bases and J by 2 bases, with 11 bases between the two germline ends. CDR1 and CDR2 (germline): MNHEY, SMNVEV (reference sequence). The CDR3 contains 15 residues. Here the CDR3 DNA reads TGTGCCAGCAGTTTGATCCAGGGACCCTACAATGAGCAGTTCTTC. This encodes CASSLIQGPYNEQFF.

This clone was detected only once. This chain uses TRBV11-2 with TRBJ1-2; 7 nucleotides line up with TRBD1. This CDR3 is built from 14 residues. The V gene end was trimmed by 5 bases and the J gene end by 8 bases; junction bases not matched to a gene: 11. Germline V gives CDR1 SGHAT, CDR2 FQNNGV. The CDR3 protein is CASSPRTGEDGYTF. CDR3 in DNA: TGTGCCAGCAGCCCCAGAACAGGGGAGGACGGCTACACCTTC.

The chain carries TRBV19 and TRBJ1-1, with D possibly TRBD1 on 6 matching bases. V lost 6 bases to trimming and J lost 1 base, with 12 bases between them. This CDR3 region has 14 residues. Germline CDR1 and CDR2: LNHDA and SQIVND (reference sequence). The CDR3 loop is CASSPGTSNTEAFF. The CDR3 coding sequence is TGTGCCAGTAGCCCGGGGACATCGAACACTGAAGCTTTCTTT.

This clone was seen a few times. The V and J genes are TRBV6-4 and TRBJ2-3; tentatively, D is TRBD2 (7 bases). This CDR3 region has 14 residues. The germline V and J ends were trimmed by 2 bases and 6 bases, with 12 bases remaining between them. Germline values: CDR1 MRHNA, CDR2 SNTAGT. The CDR3 sequence is CASSDGGAGDTQYF. The CDR3 nucleotides read TGTGCCAGCAGTGACGGGGGGGCAGGGGATACGCAGTATTTT.

The rearrangement links TRBV7-2 to TRBJ1-1; no reliable D call. The CDR3 spans 14 residues. V lost 5 bases and J 6 bases, leaving 16 bases between the germline ends. The germline CDR1 and CDR2 sequences are SGHTA and FQGNSA. This CDR3 reads CASSRLAGGAEAFF. The DNA of the CDR3 is TGTGCCAGCAGCCGCCTCGCCGGAGGCGCTGAAGCTTTCTTT.

The chain is built from TRBV5-1 and TRBJ1-3, with 8 bases identical to TRBD1. Germline V gene sequence: CDR1 SGHRS, CDR2 YFSETQ. The CDR3 spans 15 residues. Unmatched junction bases numbered 7, after V lost 4 bases and J lost 4 bases. CDR3: CASSPPAGGGNTIYF. CDR3 in DNA: TGCGCCAGCAGCCCCCCAGCAGGGGGCGGAAACACCATATATTTT.

The count of this clone is one. This rearrangement joins TRBV6-4 to TRBJ2-5, with D perhaps given as TRBD1 or TRBD2 (5 bases each). V lost 6 bases and J 2 bases, leaving 16 bases between the germline ends. CDR3 length: 15 residues. The germline V gene encodes CDR1 MRHNA and CDR2 SNTAGT. For the CDR3, the DNA is TGTGCCAGCAGACCTACACGGGACGAACAAGAGACCCAGTACTTC. The encoded protein is CASRPTRDEQETQYF.

This sequence joins TRBV7-9 and TRBJ2-5; 11 bases match TRBD1. J gave up 5 bases and V 0 bases, and 5 bases lay outside the gene matches. CDR3 length equals 16 residues. Germline assignment: CDR1 SEHNR and CDR2 FQNEAQ (reference sequence). CDR3 coding DNA: TGTGCCAGCAGCTTAGCGGGACAGGGGGGTTTGGAGACCCAGTACTTC. Translated: CASSLAGQGGLETQYF.

The chain is built from TRBV6-5 and TRBJ1-2; 10 positions agree with TRBD1. V lost 4 bases, J lost 2 bases, and 4 bases stayed unmatched. CDR3 length equals 15 residues. CDR1 and CDR2 (germline): MNHEY, SVGAGI. CDR3 region: CASSLGTGANYGYTF. In DNA, the CDR3 is TGTGCCAGCAGTTTAGGGACAGGGGCAAACTATGGCTACACCTTC.

The genes are TRBV19 and TRBJ1-2; TRBD1 matches at 8 bases. The germline V gene encodes CDR1 LNHDA and CDR2 SQIVND (reference sequence). V was clipped by 5 bases and J by 4 bases; unmatched bases: 9. The CDR3 is 15 amino acids. The CDR3 region has the DNA TGTGCCAGTAGTCCCTTTACAGGGGGTCTCTATGGCTACACCTTC. Amino acid sequence: CASSPFTGGLYGYTF.

This chain uses TRBV6-5 with TRBJ2-7, with 9 positions matching TRBD1. Per germline, CDR1 MNHEY and CDR2 SVGAGI. V shed 4 bases, J shed 1 base, and the junction held 5 bases outside the gene matches. The CDR3 totals 15 residues. CDR3 loop: CASSSATGGSYEQYF. Here the CDR3 DNA reads TGTGCCAGCAGTTCCGCGACAGGGGGGTCCTACGAGCAGTACTTC.

The rearrangement links TRBV5-1 to TRBJ1-3; D is perhaps TRBD1 (6 bases). The CDR3 has 15 amino acids. CDR1 and CDR2 from the germline V gene are SGHRS and YFSETQ. The ends were cut back, 4 bases at V and 2 bases at J, with 13 bases in the middle. The CDR3 is CASSPTGSAGNTIYF. In DNA form, the CDR3 reads TGCGCCAGCAGCCCCACAGGGTCAGCTGGAAACACCATATATTTT.